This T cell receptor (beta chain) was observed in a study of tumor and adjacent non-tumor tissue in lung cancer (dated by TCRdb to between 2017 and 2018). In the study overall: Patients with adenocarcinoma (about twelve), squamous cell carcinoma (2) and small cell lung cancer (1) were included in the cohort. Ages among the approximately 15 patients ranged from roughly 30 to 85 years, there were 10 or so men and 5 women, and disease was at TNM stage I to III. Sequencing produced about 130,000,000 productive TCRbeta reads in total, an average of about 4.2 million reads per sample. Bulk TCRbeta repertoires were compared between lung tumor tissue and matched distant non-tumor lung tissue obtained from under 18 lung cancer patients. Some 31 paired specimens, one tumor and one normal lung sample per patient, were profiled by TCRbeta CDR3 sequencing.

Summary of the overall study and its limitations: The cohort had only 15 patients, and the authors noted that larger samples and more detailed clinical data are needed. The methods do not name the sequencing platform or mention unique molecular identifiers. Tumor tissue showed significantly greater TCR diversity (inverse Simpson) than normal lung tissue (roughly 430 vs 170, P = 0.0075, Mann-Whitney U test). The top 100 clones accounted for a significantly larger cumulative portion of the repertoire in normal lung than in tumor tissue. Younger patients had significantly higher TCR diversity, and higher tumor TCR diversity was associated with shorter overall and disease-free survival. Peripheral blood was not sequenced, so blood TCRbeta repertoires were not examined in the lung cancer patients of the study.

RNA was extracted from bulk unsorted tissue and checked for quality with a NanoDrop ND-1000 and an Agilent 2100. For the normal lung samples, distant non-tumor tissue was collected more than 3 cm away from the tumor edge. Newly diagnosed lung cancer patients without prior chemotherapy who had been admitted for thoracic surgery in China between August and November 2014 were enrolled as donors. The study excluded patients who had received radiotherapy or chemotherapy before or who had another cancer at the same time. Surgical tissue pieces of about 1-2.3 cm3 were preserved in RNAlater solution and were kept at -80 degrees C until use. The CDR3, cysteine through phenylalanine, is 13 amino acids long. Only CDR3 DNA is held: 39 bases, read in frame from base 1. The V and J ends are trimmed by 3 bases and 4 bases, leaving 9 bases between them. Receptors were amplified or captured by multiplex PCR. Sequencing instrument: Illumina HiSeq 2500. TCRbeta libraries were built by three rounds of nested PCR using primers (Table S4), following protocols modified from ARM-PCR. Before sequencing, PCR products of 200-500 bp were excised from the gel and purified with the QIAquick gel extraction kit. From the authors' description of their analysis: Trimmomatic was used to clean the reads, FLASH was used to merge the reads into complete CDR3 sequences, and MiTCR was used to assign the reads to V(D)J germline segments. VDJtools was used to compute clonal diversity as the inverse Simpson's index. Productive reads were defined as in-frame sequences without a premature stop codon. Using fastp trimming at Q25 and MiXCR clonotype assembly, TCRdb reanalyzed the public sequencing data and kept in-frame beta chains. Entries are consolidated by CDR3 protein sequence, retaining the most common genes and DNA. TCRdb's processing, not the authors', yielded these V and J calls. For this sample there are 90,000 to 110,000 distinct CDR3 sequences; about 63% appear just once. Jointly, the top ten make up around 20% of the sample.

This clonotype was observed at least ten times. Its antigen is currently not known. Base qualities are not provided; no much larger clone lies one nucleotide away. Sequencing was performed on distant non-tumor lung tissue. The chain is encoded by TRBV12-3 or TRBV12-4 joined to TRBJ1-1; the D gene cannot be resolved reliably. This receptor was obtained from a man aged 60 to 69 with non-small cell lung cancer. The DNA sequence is TGTGCCAGCAGTTTTGCGGGGATCACTGAAGCTTTCTTT. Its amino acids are CASSFAGITEAFF.